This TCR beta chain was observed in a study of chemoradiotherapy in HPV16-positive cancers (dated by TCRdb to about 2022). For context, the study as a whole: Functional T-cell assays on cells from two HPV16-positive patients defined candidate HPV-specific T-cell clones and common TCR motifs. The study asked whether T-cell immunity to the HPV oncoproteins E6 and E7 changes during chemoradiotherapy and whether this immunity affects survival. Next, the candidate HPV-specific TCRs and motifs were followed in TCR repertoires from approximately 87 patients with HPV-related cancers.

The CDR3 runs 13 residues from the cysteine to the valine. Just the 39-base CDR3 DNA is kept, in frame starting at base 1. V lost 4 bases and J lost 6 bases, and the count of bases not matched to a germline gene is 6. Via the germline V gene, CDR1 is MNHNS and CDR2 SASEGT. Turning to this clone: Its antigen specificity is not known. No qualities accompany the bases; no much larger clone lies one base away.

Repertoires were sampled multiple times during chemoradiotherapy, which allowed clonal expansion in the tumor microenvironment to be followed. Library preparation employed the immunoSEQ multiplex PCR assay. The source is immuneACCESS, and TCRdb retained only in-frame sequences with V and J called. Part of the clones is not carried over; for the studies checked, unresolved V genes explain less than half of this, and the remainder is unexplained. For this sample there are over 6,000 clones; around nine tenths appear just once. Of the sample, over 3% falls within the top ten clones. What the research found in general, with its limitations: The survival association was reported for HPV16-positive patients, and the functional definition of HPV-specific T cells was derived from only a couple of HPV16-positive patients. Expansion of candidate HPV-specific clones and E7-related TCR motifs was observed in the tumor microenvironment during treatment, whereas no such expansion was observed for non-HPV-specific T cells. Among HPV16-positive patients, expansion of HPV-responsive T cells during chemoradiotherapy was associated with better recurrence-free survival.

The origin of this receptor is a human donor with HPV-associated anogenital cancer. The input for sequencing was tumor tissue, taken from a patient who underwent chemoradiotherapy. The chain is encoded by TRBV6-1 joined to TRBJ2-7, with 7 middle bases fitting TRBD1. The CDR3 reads CASSARGGTEQYV. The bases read TGTGCCAGCAGTGCAAGAGGGGGCACCGAGCAGTACGTC.